This T cell receptor beta chain is drawn from a study of shared clonotypes between healthy human individuals. Study-wide findings and caveats: Limitation of the genetic and exposure-history diversity represented came from the few donors.

Comments on this clone: The target antigen is unknown.

The germline gives CDR1 SGHKS, CDR2 YYEKEE (reference sequence). Trimming took 4 bases from V and 0 from J; bases not matched to a gene: 7. The CDR3 is made up of 16 amino acids. Clones were sequenced by immunoSEQ multiplex PCR, and TCRdb holds only the in-frame ones, with some missing. The data show fewer than 1.6 million clones, 98% seen once. V is TRBV5-5 and J is TRBJ1-5, with 7 positions matching TRBD1. The clonotype originates from a man aged 25-40 years in good health. The sequenced material came from naive CD4+ T cells sorted from blood. Described subset: CD45RA+ positively selected. The CDR3 DNA follows: TGTGCCAGCAGCCCAAGGACAGGAGATAGCAATCAGCCCCAGCATTTT. It yields the protein CASSPRTGDSNQPQHF.